This section outlines one T cell receptor beta chain sequence together with its context. Its antigen is not yet known. One base away there is no much larger clone; base qualities are not given. From the cysteine up to the phenylalanine, the CDR3 has a length of 16 residues. CDR3 DNA only is kept here, 48 bases in frame from base 1. The germline V gene yields MDHEN for CDR1 and SYDVKM for CDR2. At the junction V is shortened by 0 bases and J by 7 bases; bases outside the gene matches: 9. This sample stems from a study of shared clonotypes between healthy human individuals (dated by TCRdb to between 2020 and 2021). In terms of the full investigation: A couple of women and three men aged 18 to 49 years were included in the cohort. Per donor, three plates each were used for CD4 naive and CD4 memory, two for CD8 naive, and one for CD8 memory. Blood TCR repertoires of a handful of healthy adults were deeply sequenced to estimate repertoire size and the extent of clonotype sharing between individuals. To increase sequencing depth and limit assay-specific biases, different laboratories used diverse techniques to prepare libraries and sequence TCR repertoires. Leukapheresis yielded between about 0.9 and 10 billion PBMCs per donor. The research as a whole found: Pairwise subsampling led to the expectation that sequencing depth would affect the degree of clonotype sharing among donors. Across a handful of donors, roughly 5.4% of naive CD4, roughly 3.4% of naive CD8, about 2% of memory CD4, and 0.3% to 0.45% of memory CD8 clonotypes were shared. Because the study included a small number of donors, the genetic and exposure-history diversity represented was limited. Rarefaction of sorted-subset datasets indicated incomplete sequencing despite the large sequencing depth. Clonotypes shared by all four sorted-subset donors showed higher generation probabilities than non-shared clonotypes. Sampling was limited to blood, and TCR repertoires in tissue likely differ from TCR repertoires in blood. Estimated clonotype richness was generally larger for naive than for memory subsets.

The donors were healthy, HIV-negative adults who had no recently reported acute infections or vaccinations. All donors were Caucasian adults living in Nashville, Tennessee, USA. Magnetic negative selection was used to enrich CD4+ T cells, after which naive cells were positively selected on CD45RA and the negative fraction became the memory subset. Blood was obtained by leukapheresis, after which PBMCs were separated by Ficoll-Histopaque density gradient centrifugation and cryopreserved in liquid nitrogen vapor phase. Analytical flow cytometry was used to check the purity and quantity of each magnetically sorted T cell population. Genomic DNA was isolated from every sorted fraction and measured by UV absorbance on a Nanodrop 2000c. Using the deep immunoSEQ assay, multiplex PCR amplified TCR CDR3 regions from genomic DNA. Extracted genomic DNA from each cell subset was spread evenly across all wells of several immunoSEQ 96-well plates, with each plate serving as a replicate. For sorted subsets, approximately 200 ng of genomic DNA, equivalent to about 30,000 T cell genomes, went into each replicate PCR. Purified libraries were quantified with a Qubit 3.0 fluorometer, sized on a Bioanalyzer 2100, and re-quantified with the KAPA Library Quantification kit. A separate single-read 150-cycle Illumina NextSeq 550 flow cell was used to sequence each immunoSEQ 96-well plate. Per the original workflow: Because only junctional sequences without quality scores were contained in the immunoSEQ output, filtering matching that applied to full-length reads could not be performed. To assign V/J genes and CDR3, sequences were annotated using PyIR, a Python wrapper for IgBLAST v1.9, with IMGT germline references. Any read was removed if the V/J assignment was weak (E-value above 1e-6), the CDR3 was missing, or the read contained stop codons, out-of-frame junctions, or ambiguous translated residues. A V3J clonotype was defined by an identical inferred V gene, J gene, and CDR3 amino acid sequence. The percentage overlap between two repertoires was calculated by dividing the number of shared unique clonotypes by the size of the smaller repertoire. RTK rarefaction, the Chao1 estimator, and Recon v2.1 estimates of unobserved clonotypes were used to assess repertoire richness. For all TCRbeta clonotypes obtained by the gDNA method from a few donors, generation probabilities were computed with OLGA. The table comes from immuneACCESS by way of TCRdb, which keeps in-frame sequences with V and J called. Part of the clones is missing from these tables; in studies checked, under half for an unresolved V gene and the rest for unknown reasons. That table supplies the V and J calls and clone size; D and trimming were determined from the DNA. This sample gives about 1,500,000 clones in total; roughly 97% of them show up just once. The ten largest make up roughly 1.2% of the sample.

This chain is built from TRBV28 and TRBJ2-1; TRBD2 fits 7 bases in the junction. The receptor's source is a man aged 25-45 years in good health. Sequenced sample: naive CD4+ T cells sorted from blood. The meaning of the sample's cell subset or site label: CD45RA+ positively selected. The base sequence is TGTGCCAGCAGTTTATGGGAGGGAGGGCCGTGTAATGAGCAGTTCTTC. It specifies CASSLWEGGPCNEQFF.